The 6 T cell receptor beta chains given below trace back to one sample, sequenced in a study of T cells after yellow fever vaccination. TCRdb analysed the 5' RACE reads with MiXCR anew, one entry per CDR3 protein. The data show a few hundred thousand distinct CDR3 sequences, with around 17% seen just once and 17% held by the top ten. Sequencing used PBMCs, obtained 5 to 6 days after the first yellow fever vaccination. The receptors stem from a man aged 18 to 30 who received the YFV17D yellow fever vaccine.

This clonotype was recorded many times. The V call is TRBV7-2, the J call TRBJ2-1; 8 nucleotides line up with TRBD2. V lost 1 base, J lost 2 bases, and 4 bases stayed unmatched. The V gene's germline CDR1 is SGHTA and CDR2 FQGNSA. The CDR3 extends over 16 amino acids. DNA for the CDR3: TGTGCCAGCAGCTTAGTTGGTAGCGGGGCCTACAATGAGCAGTTCTTC. Translated, it gives CASSLVGSGAYNEQFF.

This clonotype was detected a few times. The chain joins TRBV11-2 to TRBJ1-6, with D unresolved. This CDR3 spans 15 amino acids. V lost 1 base, J lost 9 bases, and 13 bases lay in between. CDR1 SGHAT and CDR2 FQNNGV come from the germline V gene. CDR3 in DNA: TGTGCCAGCAGCTTAGGGGGAATAGTAATTTCACCCCTCCACTTT. This sequence encodes CASSLGGIVISPLHF.

This chain connects TRBV7-2 to TRBJ2-1; 14 nucleotides match TRBD2. The CDR3 spans 17 residues. The germline V gene encodes CDR1 SGHTA and CDR2 FQGNSA. Trimming took 2 bases from V and 6 from J; bases not matched to a gene: 6. CDR3 in DNA: TGTGCCAGCAGCTTAAAGACTAGCGGGGGGGCGGGCAATGAGCAGTTCTTC. Its protein is CASSLKTSGGAGNEQFF.

This clonotype occurred many times. CDR3 sequence reads: CASSGTWGAGQPNSGNTIYF. The CDR3 nucleotides read TGCGCCAGCAGCGGAACCTGGGGAGCCGGCCAGCCAAACTCTGGAAACACCATATATTTT. The gene calls are TRBV5-1 and TRBJ1-3; D remains ambiguous. Trimming shortened V by 4 bases and J by 0 bases, and 26 bases separated the two germline ends. The V gene's germline CDR1 is SGHRS and CDR2 YFSETQ. The CDR3 loop spans 20 amino acids.

The chain carries TRBV4-2 and TRBJ2-2; 7 bases fit TRBD1. CDR3 length: 16 amino acids. After removal of 1 base from V and 1 base from J, the junction contained 3 bases not matched to a gene. CDR1 is LGHNA and CDR2 is YNFKEQ in the germline V gene. The DNA for the CDR3 is TGTGCCAGCAGCCAAGTGGGGACAGAGAACACCGGGGAGCTGTTTTTT. It translates to CASSQVGTENTGELFF.

CDR3 loop: CASSFELAGMNTGELFF. The CDR3 nucleotides are TGTGCCAGCAGCTTCGAGCTAGCGGGGATGAACACCGGGGAGCTGTTTTTT. V is TRBV7-2 and J is TRBJ2-2; 9 nucleotides match TRBD2. The CDR3 is 17 amino acids. V shed 3 bases, J shed 1 base, and the junction held 6 bases outside the gene matches. Germline lookup yields CDR1 SGHTA and CDR2 FQGNSA. Filled out from reference TRBV7-2 and TRBJ2-2, the complete variable domain reads GAGVSQSPSNKVTEKGKDVELRCDPISGHTALYWYRQSLGQGLEFLIYFQGNSAPDKSGLPSDRFSAERTGGSVSTLTIQRTQQEDSAVYLCASSFELAGMNTGELFFGEGSRLTVL.